A selection of T cell receptor beta chains follows, all from one sample in a study of T-cell reconstitution after alpha-beta-depleted transplantation in children. TCRdb re-derived calls from the PCR reads in MiXCR, one entry per CDR3 protein. Of about 200,000 distinct CDR3 sequences in the sample, less than 15% were seen once. The source was PBMCs from the stem cell graft donor, collected from the stem cell graft. These receptors were obtained from a human donor who donated a stem cell graft to a child with acute lymphoblastic leukemia. Both conserved end residues are part of each CDR3. Fields, in order: V gene, D gene, clone size, J gene, CDR3 length, CDR3 DNA, CDR3 protein. D genes are given only for firm matches. Clone size appears in some rows only: once, few, many, or a class for an expanded clone.

TRBV5-1	TRBD1	.	TRBJ2-5	15	TGCGCCAGCAGCCTCAAACGGACAGGGAAAGAGACCCAGTACTTC	CASSLKRTGKETQYF
TRBV7-6	TRBD2	many	TRBJ2-1	18	TGTGCCAGCAGCCCAATGCTCGGACTAGCGGCTAACTACAATGAGCAGTTCTTC	CASSPMLGLAANYNEQFF
TRBV12-3/TRBV12-4	TRBD2	many	TRBJ2-1	15	TGTGCCAGCAGTCTTAGCGGGAGGGGGTACAATGAGCAGTTCTTC	CASSLSGRGYNEQFF
TRBV5-1	.	.	TRBJ2-3	16	TGCGCCAGCAGCTTGGCCACTACCGCCGCCGCAGATACGCAGTATTTT	CASSLATTAAADTQYF
TRBV12-3/TRBV12-4	TRBD1	many	TRBJ2-5	14	TGTGCCAGCAGTCCGACGACAGGGGGGTTGACCCAGTACTTC	CASSPTTGGLTQYF
TRBV5-1	TRBD1	.	TRBJ2-2	13	TGCGCCAGCGGCTCGGGACAGACCGGGGAGCTGTTTTTT	CASGSGQTGELFF
TRBV9	.	many	TRBJ1-3	14	TGTGCCAGCAGCGTGGAGAACAGTGGAAACACCATATATTTT	CASSVENSGNTIYF
TRBV20-1	TRBD1	many	TRBJ1-2	14	TGCAGTGCTCTAGGACAGGGAGGACACTATGGCTACACCTTC	CSALGQGGHYGYTF
TRBV12-3/TRBV12-4	.	.	TRBJ2-3	15	TGTGCCAGCAGTTTGAGCACTGGGGGCACAGATACGCAGTATTTT	CASSLSTGGTDTQYF
TRBV5-1	.	many	TRBJ1-4	16	TGCGCCAGCAGCTCACCGGGAGCAGGAGCTAATGAAAAACTGTTTTTT	CASSSPGAGANEKLFF
TRBV29-1	TRBD2	many	TRBJ2-3	13	TGCAGCGTTGGACTAGCGGGAACAGATACGCAGTATTTT	CSVGLAGTDTQYF
TRBV6-1	TRBD1	many	TRBJ2-1	14	TGTGCCAGCAGTCTCGGACAGGGCTACAATGAGCAGTTCTTC	CASSLGQGYNEQFF
TRBV12-3/TRBV12-4	TRBD1	many	TRBJ2-7	15	TGTGCCAGCAGTCCCCGGACAGGGGGCCACTACGAGCAGTACTTC	CASSPRTGGHYEQYF
TRBV19	TRBD1	many	TRBJ2-5	15	TGTGCCAGTAGTAACTCTGCCGGGACAGATGAGACCCAGTACTTC	CASSNSAGTDETQYF
TRBV6-5	.	many	TRBJ2-2	15	TGTGCCAGCAGTCTCAGCTTACCGGGGACCGGGGAGCTGTTTTTT	CASSLSLPGTGELFF
TRBV20-1	TRBD2	many	TRBJ2-7	16	TGCAGTGCTAGAAGCACTAGCGGGAGGTTCCGCAACGAGCAGTACTTC	CSARSTSGRFRNEQYF
TRBV5-1	.	.	TRBJ2-7	16	TGCGCCAGCAGCCTAACGTTTCCGGAAAGCTCCTACGAGCAGTACTTC	CASSLTFPESSYEQYF
TRBV5-4	TRBD2	.	TRBJ2-3	16	TGTGCCAGCAGCCCCGGGACTAGCGGGAAGCGTGATACGCAGTATTTT	CASSPGTSGKRDTQYF
TRBV28	.	.	TRBJ2-2	14	TGTGCCAGCAGTCCCCGACTTGACACCGGGGAGCTGTTTTTT	CASSPRLDTGELFF
TRBV7-2	.	many	TRBJ2-2	15	TGTGCCAGCAGCTTGGGTAGCGGGAACACCGGGGAGCTGTTTTTT	CASSLGSGNTGELFF
TRBV29-1	.	few	TRBJ1-2	11	TGCAGCAGTGAGGTGGCCTATGGCTACACCTTC	CSSEVAYGYTF
TRBV11-2	.	many	TRBJ2-7	13	TGTGCCAGCAGCGAACAAACGGGGGACGAGCAGTACTTC	CASSEQTGDEQYF
TRBV12-3/TRBV12-4	TRBD1	many	TRBJ1-2	19	TGTGCCAGCAGTTTTAGGGGGACCACCGGGACAGGGACTAACTATGGCTACACCTTC	CASSFRGTTGTGTNYGYTF
TRBV12-3/TRBV12-4	.	many	TRBJ1-4	13	TGTGCCAGCAGTCCGAACCTGAGGGAAAAACTGTTTTTT	CASSPNLREKLFF
TRBV4-2	TRBD2	few	TRBJ2-1	16	TGTGCCAGCAGCCAAGGGGCGCGGGAGTGGAACAATGAGCAGTTCTTC	CASSQGAREWNNEQFF
TRBV12-3/TRBV12-4	.	.	TRBJ2-1	16	TGTGCCAGCAGTCCGAGGACCTGGCTTGGTTTAGGTGAGCAGTTCTTC	CASSPRTWLGLGEQFF
TRBV5-5	.	many	TRBJ2-7	13	TGTGCCAGCAGCTTGCACCCAGGGGTAGAGCAGTACTTC	CASSLHPGVEQYF
TRBV20-1	TRBD1	few	TRBJ2-7	14	TGCAGTGCTCAGCCGGGACAGTTTCCTTACGAGCAGTACTTC	CSAQPGQFPYEQYF
TRBV12-3/TRBV12-4	.	many	TRBJ1-1	15	TGTGCCAGCAGTTTGCCGGGGAGACGAGACACTGAAGCTTTCTTT	CASSLPGRRDTEAFF
TRBV20-1	TRBD2	many	TRBJ2-3	16	TGCAGTGCTGGAGGGGGTCGTAGCGGGGGTCTTGATACGCAGTATTTT	CSAGGGRSGGLDTQYF
TRBV11-2	.	many	TRBJ1-2	14	TGTGCCAGCAGCCGGCCTCCCAGTTCCTATGGCTACACCTTC	CASSRPPSSYGYTF
TRBV5-1	TRBD2	many	TRBJ2-3	15	TGCGCCAGCAGCTTGGAAGGGAGGGCCACAGATACGCAGTATTTT	CASSLEGRATDTQYF
TRBV20-1	.	many	TRBJ2-2	13	TGCAGTGCCAGTGGACAGAACACCGGGGAGCTGTTTTTT	CSASGQNTGELFF
TRBV5-1	.	many	TRBJ1-1	17	TGCGCCAGCAGCTTGGATTCGTTCAGTCTAGGCATCACTGAAGCTTTCTTT	CASSLDSFSLGITEAFF
TRBV12-3/TRBV12-4	TRBD2	few	TRBJ2-1	14	TGTGCCAGCAGTTCCCCGGGACTAGCGGGTGAGCAGTTCTTC	CASSSPGLAGEQFF
TRBV6-5	.	many	TRBJ1-1	15	TGTGCCAGCAGTTATTCCACAGGGCGTAACACTGAAGCTTTCTTT	CASSYSTGRNTEAFF
TRBV29-1	TRBD1	many	TRBJ2-7	12	TGCAGCGCAGAAGGGACAGGGGCCGAGCAGTACTTC	CSAEGTGAEQYF
TRBV5-1	.	many	TRBJ2-1	15	TGCGCCAGCAGCTTGTCGCCGGCCAGGGCGAATGAGCAGTTCTTC	CASSLSPARANEQFF
TRBV27	.	many	TRBJ2-2	17	TGTGCCAGCAGTTCCCTAAGTGTTCCAGCGAACACCGGGGAGCTGTTTTTT	CASSSLSVPANTGELFF
TRBV29-1	TRBD1	many	TRBJ2-1	13	TGCAGCGTTGAAGAGACAGGGGATAATGAGCAGTTCTTC	CSVEETGDNEQFF
TRBV5-1	TRBD1	many	TRBJ1-4	16	TGCGCCAGCAGCTTCCACCCGGGACAGGGAGGTGAAAAACTGTTTTTT	CASSFHPGQGGEKLFF
TRBV7-2	TRBD2	many	TRBJ2-1	15	TGTGCCAGCAGCATTAGCGGGAGGGCCTCGGGTGAGCAGTTCTTC	CASSISGRASGEQFF
TRBV25-1	TRBD1	many	TRBJ2-1	18	TGTGCCAGCAGTGACCCCCGGAGAGACAGGGGAATGCGCAATGAGCAGTTCTTC	CASSDPRRDRGMRNEQFF
TRBV10-3	TRBD2	many	TRBJ2-3	14	TGTGCCATCAGTGATCTAGCGGGATCAGATACGCAGTATTTT	CAISDLAGSDTQYF
TRBV11-2	.	many	TRBJ2-5	15	TGTGCCAGCAGCTTAGCTGCCAGAATTCAAGAGACCCAGTACTTC	CASSLAARIQETQYF
TRBV12-3/TRBV12-4	TRBD2	few	TRBJ2-7	14	TGTGCCAGCAGGCTGAGGCTAGCGGGAGTCGAGCAGTACTTC	CASRLRLAGVEQYF
TRBV10-3	TRBD2	many	TRBJ2-7	14	TGTGCCATCAGTGATTCTAGCGGGGCCTACGAGCAGTACTTC	CAISDSSGAYEQYF
TRBV7-8	.	.	TRBJ2-5	14	TGTGCCAGCAGCTTCCGACAGCTGGGGGAGACCCAGTACTTC	CASSFRQLGETQYF
TRBV12-3/TRBV12-4	TRBD1	many	TRBJ1-4	15	TGTGCCAGCAGCCCCCCGGGACAGGGTAATGAAAAACTGTTTTTT	CASSPPGQGNEKLFF
TRBV11-2	.	.	TRBJ1-2	14	TGTGCCAGCAGCTTAGTGGTGGAGGGCTATGGCTACACCTTC	CASSLVVEGYGYTF
TRBV12-3/TRBV12-4	.	many	TRBJ1-6	12	TGTGCCAGCAGTGATGCCAATTCACCCCTCCACTTT	CASSDANSPLHF